One and the same sample provided the 12 T cell receptor beta chains below, sequenced in a study of shared clonotypes between healthy human individuals. The method was immunoSEQ multiplex PCR; TCRdb's version includes in-frame clones alone and lacks a portion of them. The sample includes 400,000 to 550,000 clones, roughly 85% seen only once; the top ten take about 12%. Sample: PBMCs. The origin of the receptors is a woman between 40 and 55 years old in good health. Some clones in this sample may be carry-over from other donors' samples.

This clone is a singleton in its sample. The rearrangement uses TRBV5-1 and TRBJ2-1; D not certain. The ends were cut back, 1 base at V and 10 bases at J, with 6 bases in the middle. Germline CDR1 SGHRS, CDR2 YFSETQ. This CDR3 has 11 residues. The chain's CDR3 is CASSLTTEQFF. CDR3 DNA sequence: TGCGCCAGCAGCTTGACAACCGAGCAGTTCTTC.

This clone has more than one count but fewer than ten. The genes are TRBV14 and TRBJ1-1; no clear D. Germline V gives CDR1 SGHDN, CDR2 FVKESK. The CDR3 has 12 amino acids. Trimming removed 10 bases from V and 1 base from J, with 10 bases in between. The chain's CDR3 is CATDNPNTEAFF. CDR3 nucleotide sequence: TGTGCCACCGACAATCCGAACACTGAAGCTTTCTTT.

The CDR3: CASSLGQGSNVLTF. As DNA, the CDR3 is TGTGCCAGCAGCTTAGGACAAGGGAGCAACGTCCTGACTTTC. The chain has TRBV11-2 and TRBJ2-6; maybe TRBD2 (5 bases). The CDR3 totals 14 residues. CDR1 is SGHAT, CDR2 FQNNGV, per germline. Trimming took 1 base from V and 9 from J, leaving 10 bases between them.

In DNA, the CDR3 is TGTGCCAGTAGCCGGGACTCCTGGAATGAAAAACTGTTTTTT. This gives the protein CASSRDSWNEKLFF. The chain couples TRBV19 to TRBJ1-4; TRBD1 might be the D (5 bases). This CDR3 spans 14 amino acids. The V end lost 6 bases, the J end lost 5 bases, and 13 bases lay between the germline ends. Per the germline V gene, CDR1 is LNHDA and CDR2 is SQIVND (reference sequence). Complete variable domain (other parts from reference TRBV19 and TRBJ1-4): DGGITQSPKYLFRKEGQNVTLSCEQNLNHDAMYWYRQDPGQGLRLIYYSQIVNDFQKGDIAEGYSVSREKKESFPLTVTSAQKNPTAFYLCASSRDSWNEKLFFGSGTQLSVL.

This sequence joins TRBV4-3 and TRBJ1-3; the D is unclear. V was cut by 1 base and J by 0 bases, with 7 bases left in between. The CDR3 loop spans 15 amino acids. Germline V lookup: CDR1 LGHNA, CDR2 YSLEER. CDR3 sequence: CASSQVTASGNTIYF. The CDR3 nucleotides are TGCGCCAGCAGCCAAGTAACAGCCTCTGGAAACACCATATATTTT.

This clone is a singleton in its sample. This sequence joins TRBV5-4 and TRBJ1-6, with D possibly TRBD1 on 5 matching bases. CDR3 length equals 15 residues. Germline V gives CDR1 SGHNT, CDR2 YYREEE (reference sequence). Trimming pared 4 bases from V and 9 bases from J, leaving 17 bases between. The DNA of the CDR3 is TGTGCCAGCAGCCAAAGGGGACTTTCGGGTTCACCCCTCCACTTT. The encoded protein is CASSQRGLSGSPLHF.

The V call is TRBV6-1, the J call TRBJ2-1; TRBD2 matches at 9 bases. The germline CDR1 and CDR2 sequences are MNHNS and SASEGT. With V trimmed by 2 bases and J by 9 bases, 8 bases remained unmatched. This CDR3 has 15 amino acids. The DNA of the CDR3 is TGTGCCAGCAGTGAATGGCGCGGGAGGGCTTTTGAGCAGTTCTTC. Translation: CASSEWRGRAFEQFF.

The chain has TRBV5-1 and TRBJ2-3, with a possible D match to TRBD2 (6 bases). Trimming cost V 0 bases and J 4 bases, with 9 bases left between them. Germline V gene sequence: CDR1 SGHRS, CDR2 YFSETQ. This CDR3 is 14 amino acids long. Written as DNA, the CDR3 is TGCGCCAGCAGCTTGGCGCGACTAGCAGATACGCAGTATTTT. It is translated as CASSLARLADTQYF.

V and J are TRBV7-2 and TRBJ2-3, with no clear D. This CDR3 has 16 amino acids. Germline V gives CDR1 SGHTA, CDR2 FQGNSA. The V end lost 1 base, the J end lost 5 bases, and 16 bases lay between the germline ends. For the CDR3, the DNA is TGTGCCAGCAGCTTAGAACGATTTATAGGTTTAGATACGCAGTATTTT. Translated, it gives CASSLERFIGLDTQYF.

Here the CDR3 reads CASSFIGSGAGGETQYF. CDR3 in DNA: TGCGCCAGCAGCTTTATAGGTAGCGGGGCCGGGGGAGAGACCCAGTACTTC. The chain combines TRBV5-1 with TRBJ2-5; 8 positions agree with TRBD2. The junction had 13 bases not matched to a gene; V was cut back by 2 bases and J by 4 bases. The CDR3 extends over 17 amino acids. Germline V gene lookup returns CDR1 SGHRS and CDR2 YFSETQ.

This clone was seen more than once but under ten times. The V call is TRBV7-2, the J call TRBJ2-1, with 7 positions matching TRBD1. CDR3 length: 16 residues. Losses at the gene ends were 5 bases for V and 8 bases for J; bases not matched to a gene: 15. The V gene's germline CDR1 is SGHTA and CDR2 FQGNSA. DNA of the CDR3: TGTGCCAGCAGCCCTCAGACAGGGAAGAAGTTCGATGAGCAGTTCTTC. Amino acid sequence: CASSPQTGKKFDEQFF. Based on the CDR3 plus reference TRBV7-2 and TRBJ2-1, the full variable domain is GAGVSQSPSNKVTEKGKDVELRCDPISGHTALYWYRQSLGQGLEFLIYFQGNSAPDKSGLPSDRFSAERTGGSVSTLTIQRTQQEDSAVYLCASSPQTGKKFDEQFFGPGTRLTVL.

The chain employs TRBV7-2 and TRBJ2-6; D is unresolved. The CDR3 sequence is 17 residues long. Germline CDR1 and CDR2: SGHTA and FQGNSA. Trimming pared 2 bases from V and 1 base from J, leaving 12 bases between. The CDR3 nucleotides are TGTGCCAGCAGCTTAAGTTCAGCGAAGTCTGGGGCCAACGTCCTGACTTTC. As protein: CASSLSSAKSGANVLTF.